Listed below are T cell receptor beta chains from one sample, sequenced in a study of T-cell reconstitution after alpha-beta-depleted transplantation in children. MiXCR, run by TCRdb on the PCR reads, gives a single entry per CDR3 protein. The sample yields about 980,000 distinct CDR3 sequences, roughly 29% seen once. Sample: PBMCs, mostly from graft donor cells, taken 360 days after TCRalphabeta/CD19-depleted stem cell transplant. These receptors were obtained from a boy younger than two who had a stem cell transplant for SCID, so the T cells may come from the graft donor. Each CDR3 is given with its conserved first and last residue. The D gene is left open where the match is weak. Clone sizes are given selectively: once, few, many, or a class where the clone is expanded.

len,abundance,v_gene,j_gene,d_gene,CDR3aa,CDR3nt
15,.,TRBV5-1,TRBJ1-6,.,CASSSDIQVGSPLHF,TGCGCCAGCAGCTCCGACATCCAGGTGGGGTCACCCCTCCACTTT
15,.,TRBV12-3/TRBV12-4,TRBJ2-3,TRBD1,CASSLRNRGTDTQYF,TGTGCCAGCAGCCTTAGGAACAGGGGAACAGATACGCAGTATTTT
15,.,TRBV20-1,TRBJ1-3,.,CSARAGGASGNTIYF,TGCAGTGCTAGAGCCGGGGGGGCATCTGGAAACACCATATATTTT
13,.,TRBV15,TRBJ2-5,TRBD2,CATSRTGRETQYF,TGTGCCACCAGCAGGACCGGGAGGGAGACCCAGTACTTC
15,.,TRBV6-5,TRBJ2-3,.,CASSYSWGRTDTQYF,TGTGCCAGCAGTTACTCGTGGGGCCGAACAGATACGCAGTATTTT
15,.,TRBV14,TRBJ1-3,.,CASSQGRGGGNTIYF,TGTGCCAGCAGCCAGGGCCGGGGAGGTGGAAACACCATATATTTT
14,few,TRBV9,TRBJ1-3,.,CASSDSLKTNTIYF,TGTGCCAGCAGCGATTCATTGAAAACTAACACCATATATTTT
17,few,TRBV16,TRBJ1-1,.,CASSHSGRPKFSTEAFF,TGTGCCAGCAGCCATTCAGGGCGGCCAAAATTTAGCACTGAAGCTTTCTTT
16,once,TRBV12-3/TRBV12-4,TRBJ2-1,TRBD2,CASSLTLAGGKGEQFF,TGTGCCAGCAGTTTAACCCTAGCGGGGGGCAAGGGTGAGCAGTTCTTC
11,few,TRBV12-3/TRBV12-4,TRBJ1-2,.,CASNGHWGYTF,TGTGCCAGCAATGGCCATTGGGGCTACACCTTC
13,.,TRBV12-3/TRBV12-4,TRBJ1-5,.,CASSLIGNQPQHF,TGTGCCAGCAGTTTAATAGGTAATCAGCCCCAGCATTTT
16,few,TRBV20-1,TRBJ2-1,TRBD2,CSARDGLVAGVNEQFF,TGCAGTGCTAGGGATGGATTAGTAGCGGGTGTGAATGAGCAGTTCTTC
15,.,TRBV27,TRBJ1-4,.,CASRPRQATNEKLFF,TGTGCCAGCAGACCTCGACAGGCAACTAATGAAAAACTGTTTTTT
16,.,TRBV2,TRBJ1-6,.,CASSEGRTARNSPLHF,TGTGCCAGCAGTGAAGGCAGGACAGCACGAAATTCACCCCTCCACTTT
17,few,TRBV5-5,TRBJ2-6,.,CASSLAKEAAGANVLTF,TGTGCCAGCAGCTTGGCCAAAGAGGCGGCTGGGGCCAACGTCCTGACTTTC
16,few,TRBV12-3/TRBV12-4,TRBJ1-1,.,CASSLYAASRGTEAFF,TGTGCCAGCAGTTTATATGCCGCTTCTCGGGGGACTGAAGCTTTCTTT
14,.,TRBV7-2,TRBJ1-2,.,CASSPAAWDYGYTF,TGTGCCAGCAGCCCAGCGGCCTGGGATTATGGCTACACCTTC
13,.,TRBV7-2,TRBJ2-5,.,CASSSRGRSTQYF,TGTGCCAGCAGCTCCAGAGGGCGCTCTACCCAGTACTTC
17,.,TRBV30,TRBJ2-6,.,CAWSTDRYSSGANVLTF,TGTGCCTGGAGTACCGACAGATACTCTTCTGGGGCCAACGTCCTGACTTTC
13,few,TRBV12-3/TRBV12-4,TRBJ2-5,.,CASSPRFGQTQYF,TGTGCCAGCAGCCCGAGGTTCGGTCAGACCCAGTACTTC
16,.,TRBV12-3/TRBV12-4,TRBJ1-2,.,CASSRGGQRPNYGYTF,TGTGCCAGCAGCCGGGGAGGGCAGCGTCCCAACTATGGCTACACCTTC
15,.,TRBV29-1,TRBJ2-7,TRBD1,CSVPDRGLLSYEQYF,TGCAGCGTTCCGGACAGGGGGCTTCTATCCTACGAGCAGTACTTC
14,.,TRBV5-1,TRBJ1-1,.,CASSRAGGGTEAFF,TGCGCCAGCAGCCGCGCTGGGGGGGGCACTGAAGCTTTCTTT
14,few,TRBV5-6,TRBJ1-2,TRBD1,CASSLATGFYGYTF,TGTGCCAGCAGCTTGGCGACAGGGTTCTATGGCTACACCTTC
17,.,TRBV13,TRBJ2-7,TRBD2,CASSLTSGVPPGNEQYF,TGTGCCAGCAGCTTGACTAGCGGGGTCCCACCGGGGAACGAGCAGTACTTC
14,few,TRBV7-6,TRBJ1-2,.,CASSLDGRSYGYTF,TGTGCCAGCAGCTTAGATGGCAGGTCCTATGGCTACACCTTC
16,few,TRBV10-3,TRBJ2-5,.,CAISEPGQGGTETQYF,TGTGCCATCAGTGAGCCCGGACAGGGAGGGACGGAGACCCAGTACTTC
17,.,TRBV5-8,TRBJ2-7,.,CASSAGGRDRVFSEQYF,TGTGCCAGCAGCGCGGGGGGCCGGGACAGGGTTTTTTCAGAGCAGTACTTC
16,few,TRBV6-5,TRBJ2-1,.,CASSYSSGRPANEQFF,TGTGCCAGCAGTTACTCGTCAGGGAGGCCGGCTAATGAGCAGTTCTTC
13,.,TRBV12-3/TRBV12-4,TRBJ2-3,TRBD1,CASRLQGLDTQYF,TGTGCCAGCAGACTACAGGGGTTGGATACGCAGTATTTT
16,.,TRBV14,TRBJ1-1,.,CASSLDRKGRNTEAFF,TGTGCCAGCAGCCTAGACAGAAAGGGGCGAAACACTGAAGCTTTCTTT
14,.,TRBV12-3/TRBV12-4,TRBJ1-5,TRBD1,CASGHGQGHQPQHF,TGTGCCAGCGGACACGGACAGGGACATCAGCCCCAGCATTTT
15,.,TRBV27,TRBJ1-1,.,CASSPRGGRRAEAFF,TGTGCCAGCAGTCCCCGGGGGGGGAGGCGCGCTGAAGCTTTCTTT
20,once,TRBV10-3,TRBJ2-3,TRBD1,CAISGDFSAPDRASTDTQYF,TGTGCCATCAGTGGGGATTTTTCGGCCCCCGACAGGGCGAGCACAGATACGCAGTATTTT
14,.,TRBV5-5,TRBJ1-4,.,CASSSRSSNEKLFF,TGTGCCAGCAGCTCTCGGTCCTCTAATGAAAAACTGTTTTTT
11,few,TRBV7-3,TRBJ2-3,.,CASSEGDAQYF,TGTGCCAGCAGCGAAGGGGATGCGCAGTATTTT
21,few,TRBV28,TRBJ2-1,TRBD1,CASSSWKGTGKRVKSYNEQFF,TGTGCCAGCAGTTCCTGGAAAGGGACAGGGAAGAGGGTAAAGTCCTACAATGAGCAGTTCTTC
17,few,TRBV20-1,TRBJ2-5,.,CSATVWNPRTFPRTQYF,TGCAGTGCCACAGTTTGGAACCCGAGGACTTTTCCCAGGACCCAGTACTTC
13,few,TRBV12-3/TRBV12-4,TRBJ1-4,TRBD1,CASRGTAGEKLFF,TGTGCCAGCAGGGGGACAGCGGGAGAAAAACTGTTTTTT
13,.,TRBV27,TRBJ2-7,TRBD2,CASSIAGGREQYF,TGTGCCAGCAGTATAGCGGGGGGGCGTGAGCAGTACTTC
15,.,TRBV28,TRBJ2-5,TRBD1,CASSYRTGGWETQYF,TGTGCCAGCAGTTATCGGACAGGGGGTTGGGAGACCCAGTACTTC
14,.,TRBV18,TRBJ2-1,TRBD1,CASSWDRGYNEQFF,TGTGCCAGCTCATGGGACAGGGGGTACAATGAGCAGTTCTTC
18,.,TRBV3-1,TRBJ2-7,.,CASSPLRGGWVSSYEQYF,TGTGCCAGCAGCCCCCTGCGGGGAGGTTGGGTGAGCTCCTACGAGCAGTACTTC
20,.,TRBV20-1,TRBJ2-1,.,CSARGGGEFPRRGSYNEQFF,TGCAGTGCTAGAGGGGGCGGGGAGTTTCCTCGGCGGGGCTCCTACAATGAGCAGTTCTTC
16,many,TRBV4-3,TRBJ2-5,.,CASSQEGGRVIETQYF,TGCGCCAGCAGCCAAGAAGGCGGAAGGGTTATAGAGACCCAGTACTTC
13,many,TRBV12-3/TRBV12-4,TRBJ1-2,.,CASSPDSYYGYTF,TGCGCCAGCAGCCCGGACAGCTACTATGGCTACACCTTC
15,few,TRBV18,TRBJ1-2,.,CASSALGKQVTGYTF,TGTGCCAGCTCCGCCCTGGGGAAACAAGTTACCGGCTACACCTTC